One and the same sample provided the 21 T cell receptor beta chains below, sequenced in a study of memory CD4+ T cells and cytomegalovirus serostatus. Data came from immunoSEQ multiplex PCR; TCRdb stores just in-frame clones and leaves some out. The sample has under 55,000 clones, 78% seen once. The sort gate was single viable CD3+CD4+CD8-CD45RO+ cells for memory CD4+ T cells. The material sequenced was memory CD4+ T cells from blood. These receptors all stem from an adult in good health and CMV-seronegative.

The chain combines TRBV6-1 with TRBJ1-2; TRBD1 aligns across 11 bases. This CDR3 contains 15 residues. Germline V gene sequence: CDR1 MNHNS, CDR2 SASEGT. V trimming: 2 bases; J trimming: 7 bases; junction bases outside the gene matches: 6. CDR3 in DNA: TGTGCCAGCAGTGAACGGACAGGGGGCGCGTCTGGCTACACCTTC. Translating it yields CASSERTGGASGYTF.

Here the CDR3 reads CASSHRGGLGAKNIQYF. CDR3 nucleotide sequence: TGTGCCAGCAGCCATCGGGGGGGACTTGGGGCCAAAAACATTCAGTACTTC. V gene TRBV5-4 combines with J gene TRBJ2-4, with 8 bases aligning to TRBD2. The CDR3 sequence is 17 residues long. Germline-derived CDR1 and CDR2 are SGHNT and YYREEE (reference sequence). The V gene end was trimmed by 4 bases and the J gene end by 1 base; junction bases not matched to a gene: 10.

The V call is TRBV28, the J call TRBJ2-1; 9 bases are shared with TRBD2. Trimming took 2 bases from V and 6 from J; bases not matched to a gene: 5. Germline CDR1 and CDR2: MDHEN and SYDVKM. The CDR3 extends over 15 amino acids. The CDR3 DNA reads as TGTGCCAGCAGTTTAGGACTAGCGAACTTCAATGAGCAGTTCTTC. Protein: CASSLGLANFNEQFF.

This rearrangement joins TRBV5-1 to TRBJ2-7; D possibly uses TRBD1 or TRBD2 (5 bases each). The CDR3 length is 15 residues. Germline values: CDR1 SGHRS, CDR2 YFSETQ. Between the trimmed V and J ends, which lost 1 base and 9 bases, there was a span of 20 bases. The CDR3 DNA is TGCGCCAGCAGCTTGCGGGGTATGGGACGGGACCGGCAGTACTTC. Its protein is CASSLRGMGRDRQYF.

The genes are TRBV7-9 and TRBJ2-3, with D possibly TRBD2 on 5 matching bases. Germline-derived CDR1 and CDR2 are SEHNR and FQNEAQ (reference sequence). V lost 5 bases, J lost 1 base, and 19 bases lay in between. CDR3 length: 17 amino acids. For the CDR3, the DNA is TGTGCCAGCAGCCTGCGGGCGCTTTCAACGGGCACAGATACGCAGTATTTT. Its translation is CASSLRALSTGTDTQYF.

The chain couples TRBV19 to TRBJ1-3; the D is unclear. V lost 3 bases and J 0 bases, leaving 15 bases between the germline ends. Germline assignment: CDR1 LNHDA and CDR2 SQIVND (reference sequence). This CDR3 has 17 residues. Here the CDR3 DNA reads TGTGCCAGTAGTATTGTGGCCAGAAGTGCCTCTGGAAACACCATATATTTT. This sequence encodes CASSIVARSASGNTIYF.

V gene TRBV5-8 combines with J gene TRBJ1-2; weak D call: TRBD1 (5 bases). Germline V CDR1 and CDR2: SGHTS, YDEGEE. This CDR3 has 17 residues. V dropped 0 bases and J dropped 2 bases, with 17 bases sitting between them. This CDR3 is CASSLGSATRANYGYTF. The CDR3 DNA reads TGTGCCAGCAGCTTGGGTTCCGCCACCAGGGCCAACTATGGCTACACCTTC.

This chain joins TRBV11-3 and TRBJ2-1, with D tentatively TRBD1 (5 bases). The length of the CDR3 is 12 residues. Germline values: CDR1 SGHNT, CDR2 YENEEA. The V end lost 4 bases, the J end lost 9 bases, and 10 bases lay between the germline ends. The CDR3 nucleotides read TGTGCCAGCAGCTCTAATACAGGTGAGCAGTTCTTC. This encodes CASSSNTGEQFF.

V gene TRBV30 combines with J gene TRBJ1-3; D is unclear. From germline, CDR1 is GTSNPN and CDR2 SVGIG (reference sequence). Trimming removed 4 bases at V and 0 bases at J, with 10 bases between. The CDR3 extends over 14 amino acids. The CDR3 reads CAWMGISSGNTIYF. DNA for the CDR3: TGTGCCTGGATGGGAATAAGCTCTGGAAACACCATATATTTT.

V usage is TRBV6-5 and J usage is TRBJ2-1, with a weak D call TRBD2 (5 bases). Germline V CDR1 and CDR2: MNHEY, SVGAGI. The CDR3 covers 14 residues. With 4 bases removed from V and 8 bases from J, the gap between germline ends came to 15 bases. Written as DNA, the CDR3 is TGTGCCAGCAGTTTTGAGGGAAAGATGTATGAGCAGTTCTTC. Encoded protein: CASSFEGKMYEQFF.

J is TRBJ1-1 and V is TRBV30, with D possibly matching TRBD1 (5 bases). Germline V CDR1 and CDR2: GTSNPN, SVGIG (reference sequence). The CDR3 consists of 12 residues. Trimming took off 0 bases at V and 4 bases at J, with 6 bases between the two ends. CDR3 sequence (DNA): TGTGCCTGGAGTGTAGGGGCCACTGAAGCTTTCTTT. Translation gives CAWSVGATEAFF. Based on the CDR3 plus reference TRBV30 and TRBJ1-1, the full variable domain is SQTIHQWPATLVQPVGSPLSLECTVEGTSNPNLYWYRQAAGRGLQLLFYSVGIGQISSEVPQNLSASRPQDRQFILSSKKLLLSDSGFYLCAWSVGATEAFFGQGTRLTVV.

The CDR3 sequence: CASSVGLAAPNTQYF. The CDR3, as DNA: TGTGCCAGCAGCGTGGGACTAGCGGCCCCAAATACGCAGTATTTT. The chain is built from TRBV5-8 and TRBJ2-3; 11 bases match TRBD2. V shed 4 bases, J shed 7 bases, and the junction held 8 bases outside the gene matches. The CDR3 spans 15 residues. The V gene's germline CDR1 is SGHTS and CDR2 YDEGEE.

This chain connects TRBV19 to TRBJ2-7; 7 nucleotides agree with TRBD2. Germline V gene sequence: CDR1 LNHDA, CDR2 SQIVND (reference sequence). CDR3 length: 14 amino acids. Trimming took 7 bases from V and 0 from J; bases not matched to a gene: 6. The CDR3 DNA follows: TGTGCCAGTAAAAGGGGACTAAACTCCTACGAGCAGTACTTC. This codes for CASKRGLNSYEQYF.

The rearrangement uses TRBV18 and TRBJ2-5; TRBD1 or TRBD2 may be the D gene (5 bases each). CDR3 size: 16 residues. V was shortened by 5 bases and J by 1 base, with 17 bases between the two germline ends. CDR1 and CDR2 (germline): KGHSH, LQKENI. The CDR3 reads CASSSTRAQGQETQYF. CDR3 DNA sequence: TGTGCCAGCTCAAGTACGAGGGCGCAGGGCCAAGAGACCCAGTACTTC.

V and J are TRBV5-1 and TRBJ1-1; D is unclear. With 0 bases removed from V and 1 base from J, the gap between germline ends came to 13 bases. CDR1 and CDR2 (germline): SGHRS, YFSETQ. This CDR3 spans 16 amino acids. The CDR3 region is CASSLGLGQTNTEAFF. Here the CDR3 DNA reads TGCGCCAGCAGCTTGGGCCTCGGGCAGACGAACACTGAAGCTTTCTTT.

The V call is TRBV7-2, the J call TRBJ2-6; 12 bases map to TRBD2. The V and J ends lost 0 bases and 3 bases, in that order; junction bases with no gene match: 9. The germline V gene has CDR1 SGHTA and CDR2 FQGNSA. The CDR3 runs 20 residues. As DNA, the CDR3 is TGTGCCAGCAGCTTAGCGCCTAGCGGGAGGGCTGTATTTGGGGCCAACGTCCTGACTTTC. This translates into CASSLAPSGRAVFGANVLTF. The whole variable domain, remainder taken from reference TRBV7-2 and TRBJ2-6, is GAGVSQSPSNKVTEKGKDVELRCDPISGHTALYWYRQSLGQGLEFLIYFQGNSAPDKSGLPSDRFSAERTGGSVSTLTIQRTQQEDSAVYLCASSLAPSGRAVFGANVLTFGAGSRLTVL.

This clone was detected only once. The genes are TRBV5-5 and TRBJ2-7; 9 bases map to TRBD2. Germline CDR1 reads SGHKS; CDR2 reads YYEKEE (reference sequence). The CDR3 covers 19 residues. The junction had 24 bases not matched to a gene; V was cut back by 4 bases and J by 7 bases. CDR3 loop: CASSLTPPGPSGAMGEQYF. Written as DNA, the CDR3 is TGTGCCAGCAGCCTAACCCCTCCGGGACCTAGCGGGGCAATGGGGGAGCAGTACTTC.

This chain connects TRBV19 to TRBJ2-4; 7 positions match TRBD1. The V gene end was trimmed by 6 bases and the J gene end by 5 bases; junction bases not matched to a gene: 7. In germline, CDR1 is LNHDA, CDR2 SQIVND (reference sequence). CDR3 size: 14 residues. The CDR3 protein is CASSPTGTQNIQYF. The CDR3 nucleotides read TGTGCCAGTAGCCCGACAGGGACACAAAACATTCAGTACTTC.

V gene TRBV2 combines with J gene TRBJ2-7; 10 bases agree with TRBD1. Germline assignment: CDR1 SNHLY and CDR2 FYNNEI. The CDR3 covers 15 residues. Losses at the gene ends were 0 bases for V and 6 bases for J; bases not matched to a gene: 5. CDR3 loop: CASSEARTGGGEQYF. CDR3 nucleotide sequence: TGTGCCAGCAGTGAAGCACGGACAGGGGGAGGCGAGCAGTACTTC.

Worth noting for this clone: This sample also contains other DNA sequences that code for the same CDR3. V and J are TRBV5-1 and TRBJ2-5; 9 positions agree with TRBD2. Trimming took 1 base from V and 4 from J; bases not matched to a gene: 8. Germline assignment: CDR1 SGHRS and CDR2 YFSETQ. This CDR3 contains 16 residues. CDR3 DNA: TGCGCCAGCAGCTTGACGGCGGGAGGGCCAGGAGAGACCCAGTACTTC. Translated, it gives CASSLTAGGPGETQYF.

This sequence joins TRBV18 and TRBJ1-1; D not resolved. The CDR3 is 13 residues long. V lost 0 bases, J lost 5 bases, and 7 bases lay in between. Germline V gene sequence: CDR1 KGHSH, CDR2 LQKENI. CDR3 sequence: CASSPPKGTEAFF. CDR3 coding DNA: TGTGCCAGCTCACCACCGAAGGGAACTGAAGCTTTCTTT.